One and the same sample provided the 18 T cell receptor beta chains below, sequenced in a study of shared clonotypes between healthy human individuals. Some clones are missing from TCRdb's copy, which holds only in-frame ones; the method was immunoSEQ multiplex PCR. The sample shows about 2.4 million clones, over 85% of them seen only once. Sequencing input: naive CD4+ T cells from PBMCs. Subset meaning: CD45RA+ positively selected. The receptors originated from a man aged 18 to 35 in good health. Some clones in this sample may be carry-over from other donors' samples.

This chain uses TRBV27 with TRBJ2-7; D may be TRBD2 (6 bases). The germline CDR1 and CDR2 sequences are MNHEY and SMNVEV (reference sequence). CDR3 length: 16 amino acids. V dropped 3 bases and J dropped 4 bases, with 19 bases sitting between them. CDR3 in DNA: TGTGCCAGCAGTTTGGTCGCGGGACCCTTGGTGTACGAGCAGTACTTC. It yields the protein CASSLVAGPLVYEQYF.

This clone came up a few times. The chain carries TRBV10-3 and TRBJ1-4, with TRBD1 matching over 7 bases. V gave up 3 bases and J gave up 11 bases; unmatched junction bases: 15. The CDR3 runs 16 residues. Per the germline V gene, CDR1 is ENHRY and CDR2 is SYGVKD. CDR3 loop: CAISDKEDRPLNKLFF. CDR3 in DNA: TGTGCCATCAGTGACAAGGAGGACAGGCCCCTCAATAAACTGTTTTTT.

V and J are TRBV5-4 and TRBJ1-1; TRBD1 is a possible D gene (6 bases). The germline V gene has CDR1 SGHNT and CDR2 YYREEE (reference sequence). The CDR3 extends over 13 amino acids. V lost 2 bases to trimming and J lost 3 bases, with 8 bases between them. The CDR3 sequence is CASSLTGYTEAFF. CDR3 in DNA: TGTGCCAGCAGCTTAACAGGGTACACTGAAGCTTTCTTT.

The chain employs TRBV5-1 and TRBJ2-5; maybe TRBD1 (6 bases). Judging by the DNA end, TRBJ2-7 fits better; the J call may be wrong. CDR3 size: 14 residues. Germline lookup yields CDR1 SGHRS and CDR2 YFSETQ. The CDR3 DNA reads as TGCGCCAGCAGCTTGCGTAGGGGGTCCCACGAGCAGTACTTC. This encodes CASSLRRGSHEQYF.

The CDR3 sequence is CASSLGGWDRVYEQYF. CDR3 nucleotide sequence: TGTGCCAGCAGCTTAGGAGGCTGGGACAGGGTTTACGAGCAGTACTTC. This chain uses TRBV7-9 with TRBJ2-7, with 9 bases lining up with TRBD1. Looked up from germline, CDR1 is SEHNR and CDR2 is FQNEAQ (reference sequence). J lost 4 bases, V lost 1 base, and 8 bases had no gene match. The CDR3 has 16 amino acids.

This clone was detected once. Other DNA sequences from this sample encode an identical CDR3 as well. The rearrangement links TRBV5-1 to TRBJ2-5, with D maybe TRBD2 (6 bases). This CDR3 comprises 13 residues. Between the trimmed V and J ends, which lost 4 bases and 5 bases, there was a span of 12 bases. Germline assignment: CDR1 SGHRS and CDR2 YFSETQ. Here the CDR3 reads CASSAGGGETQYF. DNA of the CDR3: TGCGCCAGCAGCGCGGGCGGAGGGGAGACCCAGTACTTC.

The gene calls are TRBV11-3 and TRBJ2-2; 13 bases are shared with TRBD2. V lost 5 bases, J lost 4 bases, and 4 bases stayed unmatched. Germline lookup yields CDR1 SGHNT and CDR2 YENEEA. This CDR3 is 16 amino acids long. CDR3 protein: CASSPRLAGGTGELFF. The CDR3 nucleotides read TGTGCCAGCAGCCCTAGACTAGCGGGAGGCACCGGGGAGCTGTTTTTT. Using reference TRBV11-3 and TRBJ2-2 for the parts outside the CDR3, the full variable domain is EAGVVQSPRYKIIEKKQPVAFWCNPISGHNTLYWYLQNLGQGPELLIRYENEEAVDDSQLPKDRFSAERLKGVDSTLKIQPAELGDSAVYLCASSPRLAGGTGELFFGEGSRLTVL.

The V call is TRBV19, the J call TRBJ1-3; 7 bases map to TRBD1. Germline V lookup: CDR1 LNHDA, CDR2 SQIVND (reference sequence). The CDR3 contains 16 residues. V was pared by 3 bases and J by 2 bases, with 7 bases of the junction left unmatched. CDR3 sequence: CASSISGGMAGNTIYF. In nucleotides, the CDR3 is TGTGCCAGTAGTATTTCAGGGGGGATGGCTGGAAACACCATATATTTT.

In DNA form, the CDR3 reads TGTGCCAGCGGGAAACCCCAAGAGACCCAGTACTTC. It translates to CASGKPQETQYF. The chain employs TRBV5-4 and TRBJ2-5; D is uncertain. Germline CDR1 and CDR2: SGHNT and YYREEE (reference sequence). V gave up 7 bases and J gave up 1 base, with 8 bases separating them. The CDR3 consists of 12 residues.

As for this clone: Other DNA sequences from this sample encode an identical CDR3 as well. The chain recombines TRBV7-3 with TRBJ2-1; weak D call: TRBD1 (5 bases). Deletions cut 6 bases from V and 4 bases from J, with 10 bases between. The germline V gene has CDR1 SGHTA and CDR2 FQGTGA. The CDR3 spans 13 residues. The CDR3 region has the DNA TGTGCCAGCAGTTCGGACACATACAATGAGCAGTTCTTC. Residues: CASSSDTYNEQFF.

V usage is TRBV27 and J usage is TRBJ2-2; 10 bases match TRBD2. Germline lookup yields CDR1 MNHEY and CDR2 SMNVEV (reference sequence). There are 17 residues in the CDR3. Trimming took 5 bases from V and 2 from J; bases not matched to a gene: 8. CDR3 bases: TGTGCCAGCAGTCCCACACTAGCGGGACTAAACACCGGGGAGCTGTTTTTT. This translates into CASSPTLAGLNTGELFF.

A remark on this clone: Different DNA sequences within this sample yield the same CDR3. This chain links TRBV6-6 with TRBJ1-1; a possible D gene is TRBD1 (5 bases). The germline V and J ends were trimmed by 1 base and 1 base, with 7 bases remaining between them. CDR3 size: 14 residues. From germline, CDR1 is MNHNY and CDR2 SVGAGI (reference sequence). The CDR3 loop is CASSYFTGNTEAFF. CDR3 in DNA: TGTGCCAGCAGTTACTTCACAGGGAACACTGAAGCTTTCTTT.

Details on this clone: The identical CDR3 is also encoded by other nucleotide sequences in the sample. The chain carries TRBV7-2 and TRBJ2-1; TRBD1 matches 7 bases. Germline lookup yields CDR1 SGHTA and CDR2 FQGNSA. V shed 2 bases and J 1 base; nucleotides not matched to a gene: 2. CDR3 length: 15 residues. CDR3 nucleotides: TGTGCCAGCAGCTTATCGGGACAGTCCTACAATGAGCAGTTCTTC. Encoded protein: CASSLSGQSYNEQFF.

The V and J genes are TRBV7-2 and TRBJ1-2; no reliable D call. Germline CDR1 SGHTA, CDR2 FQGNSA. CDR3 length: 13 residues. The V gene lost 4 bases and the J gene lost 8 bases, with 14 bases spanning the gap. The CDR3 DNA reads TGTGCCAGCAGCTCGAGCCCTTCGGGGGGCTACACCTTC. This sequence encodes CASSSSPSGGYTF.

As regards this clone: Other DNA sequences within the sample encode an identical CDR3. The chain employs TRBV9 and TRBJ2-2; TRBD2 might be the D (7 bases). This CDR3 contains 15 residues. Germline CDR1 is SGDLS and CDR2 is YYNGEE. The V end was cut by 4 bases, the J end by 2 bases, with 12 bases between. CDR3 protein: CASSQGGANTGELFF. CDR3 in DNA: TGTGCCAGCAGCCAAGGGGGGGCTAACACCGGGGAGCTGTTTTTT.

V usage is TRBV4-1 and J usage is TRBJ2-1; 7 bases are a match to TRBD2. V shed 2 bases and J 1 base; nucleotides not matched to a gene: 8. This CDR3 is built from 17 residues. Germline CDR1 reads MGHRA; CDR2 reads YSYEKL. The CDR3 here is CASSQRPAGQSYNEQFF. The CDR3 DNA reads TGCGCCAGCAGCCAACGTCCAGCGGGGCAGTCCTACAATGAGCAGTTCTTC.

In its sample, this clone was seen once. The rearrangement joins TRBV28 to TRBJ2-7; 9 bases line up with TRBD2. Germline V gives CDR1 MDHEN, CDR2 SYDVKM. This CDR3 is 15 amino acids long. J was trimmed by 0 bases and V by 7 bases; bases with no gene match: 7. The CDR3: CASNGGRASSYEQYF. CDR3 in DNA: TGTGCCAGCAACGGCGGGAGGGCCAGCTCCTACGAGCAGTACTTC.

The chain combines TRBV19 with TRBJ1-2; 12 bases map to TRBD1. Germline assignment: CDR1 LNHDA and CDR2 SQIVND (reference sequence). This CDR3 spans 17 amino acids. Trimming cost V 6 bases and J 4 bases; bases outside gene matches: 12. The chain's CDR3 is CASSLIPGQGAAYGYTF. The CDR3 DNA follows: TGTGCCAGTAGCCTCATACCGGGACAGGGGGCAGCCTATGGCTACACCTTC.